Listed here are 30 T cell receptor beta chains from one sample, sequenced in a study of blood T cells in healthy people across ages. Using a J-beta primer mix together with a sample-barcoded 5' primer, a second PCR was run for roughly 6 to 12 cycles. TCRdb re-analysed the 5' RACE reads in MiXCR, keeping a single row per CDR3 protein. The table includes about a million distinct CDR3 sequences, around 48% detected once. Sequences were obtained from blood. The receptors originated from a man younger than 45 in good health.

V and J are TRBV27 and TRBJ1-5; D is undetermined. This CDR3 has 15 residues. Germline-derived CDR1 and CDR2 are MNHEY and SMNVEV (reference sequence). Trimming left V 1 base short and J 0 bases short, with 7 bases between. The CDR3 sequence: CASSLLGYSNQPQHF. CDR3 bases: TGTGCCAGCAGTTTATTAGGTTATAGCAATCAGCCCCAGCATTTT.

A few counts support this clonotype. The chain carries TRBV20-1 and TRBJ2-7, with D tentatively TRBD1 (6 bases). Deletions cut 6 bases from V and 4 bases from J, with 16 bases between. Germline assignment: CDR1 DFQATT and CDR2 SNEGSKA (reference sequence). The CDR3 sequence is 13 residues long. The CDR3 spells CSATGIDMYEQYF. Written as DNA, the CDR3 is TGCAGTGCCACAGGGATAGATATGTACGAGCAGTACTTC.

The V and J genes are TRBV30 and TRBJ2-1; D is unresolved. The J call may be wrong; the DNA end is better matched by TRBJ2-7. Germline CDR1 GTSNPN, CDR2 SVGIG (reference sequence). This CDR3 spans 13 amino acids. The CDR3 sequence is CAWNPKGFNEQYF. The CDR3 DNA follows: TGTGCCTGGAACCCCAAGGGATTCAACGAGCAGTACTTC.

This chain connects TRBV9 to TRBJ2-3, with D possibly TRBD1 on 5 matching bases. This CDR3 has 13 amino acids. Germline values: CDR1 SGDLS, CDR2 YYNGEE. V lost 3 bases, J lost 6 bases, and 11 bases lay in between. The CDR3 sequence is CASSDGPGDTQYF. The DNA of the CDR3 is TGTGCCAGCAGCGACGGCCCAGGGGATACGCAGTATTTT.

Many counts were recorded for this clonotype. The chain joins TRBV11-2 to TRBJ2-7; 7 nucleotides agree with TRBD1. The CDR3 is 14 amino acids. Germline V gives CDR1 SGHAT, CDR2 FQNNGV. Trimming removed 4 bases from V and 2 bases from J; junction bases left unmatched: 5. CDR3 DNA: TGTGCCAGCAGCTCAAACAGGGGACCCTACGAGCAGTACTTC. Protein sequence: CASSSNRGPYEQYF.

This chain uses TRBV29-1 with TRBJ1-2; D unresolved. The CDR3 consists of 14 residues. Germline V CDR1 and CDR2: SQVTM, ANQGSEA. V lost 0 bases and J lost 0, with 8 bases in between. The CDR3 DNA reads TGCAGCGTTGAAGATGTCCCGCCTAACTATGGCTACACCTTC. Translation: CSVEDVPPNYGYTF.

The chain employs TRBV5-1 and TRBJ2-1; D is perhaps TRBD1 (7 bases). Trimming shortened V by 5 bases and J by 9 bases, and 18 bases separated the two germline ends. This CDR3 has 14 amino acids. CDR1 is SGHRS, CDR2 YFSETQ, per germline. CDR3 sequence reads: CASSYAGGGGEQFF. CDR3 DNA: TGCGCCAGCAGTTATGCAGGAGGGGGCGGTGAGCAGTTCTTC.

The J gene is TRBJ2-2, the V gene TRBV6-1; a possible D gene is TRBD2 (6 bases). V gave up 4 bases and J gave up 4 bases, with 10 bases separating them. The CDR3 extends over 14 amino acids. The germline V gene has CDR1 MNHNS and CDR2 SASEGT. The CDR3, as DNA: TGTGCCAGCAGTGCGTTGGGGGGCACCGGGGAGCTGTTTTTT. The encoded protein is CASSALGGTGELFF.

CDR3 protein: CASSLGPGILNTEAFF. DNA of the CDR3: TGTGCCAGCAGCTTAGGTCCAGGAATTTTGAACACTGAAGCTTTCTTT. V and J are TRBV7-2 and TRBJ1-1, with D unresolved. The length of the CDR3 is 16 residues. From germline, CDR1 is SGHTA and CDR2 FQGNSA. Trimming left V 1 base short and J 0 bases short, with 12 bases between.

The rearrangement joins TRBV20-1 to TRBJ1-5; maybe TRBD1 (5 bases). Per germline, CDR1 DFQATT and CDR2 SNEGSKA (reference sequence). The V and J ends lost 0 bases and 4 bases respectively, with 10 bases between them. This CDR3 is 14 amino acids long. The CDR3 region has the DNA TGCAGTGCTAGAGAATCAGGGTTAAATCAGCCCCAGCATTTT. It yields the protein CSARESGLNQPQHF.

This chain uses TRBV7-9 with TRBJ2-3, with a possible D match to TRBD2 (6 bases). Trimming took off 4 bases at V and 9 bases at J, with 11 bases between the two ends. The CDR3 is 12 amino acids. Germline V CDR1 and CDR2: SEHNR, FQNEAQ (reference sequence). CDR3 nucleotide sequence: TGTGCCAGCAGCTGGCGGGGAGAGACGCAGTATTTT. It specifies CASSWRGETQYF.

This clonotype was observed many times. The chain employs TRBV29-1 and TRBJ1-1, with unresolved D. CDR1 is SQVTM and CDR2 is ANQGSEA in the germline V gene. CDR3 length: 13 residues. V was clipped by 1 base and J by 0 bases, with 6 bases between them. The CDR3: CSVEGRLNTEAFF. CDR3 coding DNA: TGCAGCGTTGAAGGACGGTTGAACACTGAAGCTTTCTTT.

The chain is built from TRBV28 and TRBJ1-2; a weak D match, TRBD1 (6 bases). CDR3 length: 15 residues. V gave up 3 bases and J gave up 8 bases, with 19 bases separating them. CDR1 and CDR2 from the germline V gene are MDHEN and SYDVKM. The chain's CDR3 is CASSLGQTLRGGYTF. For the CDR3, the DNA is TGTGCCAGCAGTTTGGGACAAACCTTAAGGGGAGGCTACACCTTC.

This clonotype appeared once. The chain carries TRBV28 and TRBJ1-1; 10 bases map to TRBD1. Per germline, CDR1 MDHEN and CDR2 SYDVKM. The V gene end was trimmed by 4 bases and the J gene end by 1 base; junction bases not matched to a gene: 6. CDR3 length: 16 residues. The CDR3 DNA reads as TGTGCCAGCAGTTCCGGGACAGGGGTCTGGAACACTGAAGCTTTCTTT. Protein product: CASSSGTGVWNTEAFF. The full variable domain, its missing parts supplied by reference TRBV28 and TRBJ1-1, is DVKVTQSSRYLVKRTGEKVFLECVQDMDHENMFWYRQDPGLGLRLIYFSYDVKMKEKGDIPEGYSVSREKKERFSLILESASTNQTSMYLCASSSGTGVWNTEAFFGQGTRLTVV.

This clonotype has a count of ten or more. The J gene is TRBJ2-7, the V gene TRBV4-3; D ambiguous. This CDR3 is built from 14 residues. Germline lookup yields CDR1 LGHNA and CDR2 YSLEER. With 0 bases removed from V and 0 bases from J, the gap between germline ends came to 6 bases. The CDR3 region is CASSQDRPSYEQYF. CDR3 nucleotide sequence: TGCGCCAGCAGCCAAGATCGGCCCTCCTACGAGCAGTACTTC.

The chain employs TRBV12-3 or TRBV12-4 and TRBJ2-7; 7 bases fit TRBD1. With 6 bases clipped from V and 1 base from J, the junction kept 6 bases outside the gene matches. This CDR3 is 14 amino acids long. In DNA form, the CDR3 reads TGTGCCAGCAGCCCCGAGACAGGGTCCTACGAGCAGTACTTC. Its protein product is CASSPETGSYEQYF.

As concerns this clonotype: It is likely a read error, because the conserved phenylalanine at the end of the CDR3 is missing. The J gene is TRBJ2-7, the V gene TRBV5-1; D unresolved. The CDR3 totals 14 residues. The V gene's germline CDR1 is SGHRS and CDR2 YFSETQ. V was cut by 0 bases and J by 6 bases, with 13 bases left in between. CDR3: CASSLDSGLGEQYY. The CDR3 DNA reads TGCGCCAGCAGCTTGGACTCAGGTCTAGGCGAGCAGTACTAC.

CDR3 region: CSAKGQPNTDTQYF. CDR3 coding DNA: TGCAGTGCTAAAGGACAGCCCAACACAGATACGCAGTATTTT. This chain uses TRBV20-1 with TRBJ2-3; possibly TRBD1 for D (6 bases). V was shortened by 4 bases and J by 2 bases, with 13 bases between the two germline ends. Germline assignment: CDR1 DFQATT and CDR2 SNEGSKA (reference sequence). The CDR3 is 14 residues long.

The table lists this clonotype with a few counts. The chain joins TRBV7-8 to TRBJ2-7, with 8 positions matching TRBD1. The CDR3 has 14 residues. Germline lookup yields CDR1 SGHVS and CDR2 FQNEAQ. Losses at the gene ends were 6 bases for V and 0 bases for J; bases not matched to a gene: 4. The CDR3 protein is CASRGQVLSYEQYF. DNA of the CDR3: TGTGCCAGCAGGGGACAGGTCCTCTCCTACGAGCAGTACTTC. Full variable domain (outside the CDR3, taken from reference TRBV7-8 and TRBJ2-7): GAGVSQSPRYKVAKRGQDVALRCDPISGHVSLFWYQQALGQGPEFLTYFQNEAQLDKSGLPSDRFFAERPEGSVSTLKIQRTQQEDSAVYLCASRGQVLSYEQYFGPGTRLTVT.

The rearrangement links TRBV7-2 to TRBJ2-3; 11 bases match TRBD2. The CDR3 runs to 17 residues. Per germline, CDR1 SGHTA and CDR2 FQGNSA. The junction had 9 bases not matched to a gene; V was cut back by 6 bases and J by 1 base. This chain's CDR3 is CASRLTRSGGGTDTQYF. For the CDR3, the DNA is TGTGCCAGCAGACTAACTCGTAGCGGGGGGGGCACAGATACGCAGTATTTT.

The CDR3 sequence: CASSRFNRGVYTF. In DNA form, the CDR3 reads TGTGCCAGCAGCCGATTTAACAGGGGGGTCTACACCTTC. The chain employs TRBV7-2 and TRBJ1-2; 8 bases match TRBD1. V dropped 5 bases and J dropped 10; count of bases not matched to a gene: 9. Germline V gene lookup returns CDR1 SGHTA and CDR2 FQGNSA. This CDR3 has 13 amino acids.

With respect to this clonotype: A junction boundary mismatches the germline segment, possibly from a read error. The chain links TRBV28 to TRBJ2-3, with 8 bases aligning to TRBD2. Germline CDR1 and CDR2: MDHEN and SYDVKM. This CDR3 region has 16 residues. The CDR3 DNA reads as TGTGCCGGCAGTCCGCTGGCGGGGGGTCCCACCGATACGCAGTATTTT. Its translation is CAGSPLAGGPTDTQYF.

This clonotype was detected only once. An end of the junction differs from the germline gene, which may be a read error. The chain links TRBV10-3 to TRBJ2-2; 11 bases match TRBD2. Per germline, CDR1 ENHRY and CDR2 SYGVKD. The CDR3 is 16 residues long. The DNA of the CDR3 is TGTGCCATCACAAGTCCGGGACTAGCGGCCACCGGGGAGCCGTTTTTT. Protein: CAITSPGLAATGEPFF.

This chain links TRBV7-2 with TRBJ2-5; weak D call: TRBD2 (5 bases). In germline, CDR1 is SGHTA, CDR2 FQGNSA. CDR3 length equals 14 residues. The germline V and J ends were trimmed by 0 bases and 4 bases, with 9 bases remaining between them. In nucleotides, the CDR3 is TGTGCCAGCAGCTTAGCCACGGGGATAGAGACCCAGTACTTC. Encoded protein: CASSLATGIETQYF.

This clonotype was observed a few times. The J gene is TRBJ1-1, the V gene TRBV3-1; D not certain. The ends were cut back, 0 bases at V and 0 bases at J, with 14 bases in the middle. The CDR3 runs 17 residues. Germline V gene sequence: CDR1 LGHDT, CDR2 YNNKEL (reference sequence). This chain's CDR3 is CASSQERNRHMNTEAFF. The DNA for the CDR3 is TGTGCCAGCAGCCAAGAACGTAACAGACATATGAACACTGAAGCTTTCTTT.

Note on this clonotype: One base away lies a much larger clone, so this may be a sequencing read error. The V call is TRBV6-2 or TRBV6-3, the J call TRBJ2-5; TRBD2 matches at 11 bases. This CDR3 comprises 16 residues. The J segment lost 11 bases and the V segment lost 8 bases, leaving 19 bases of the junction unmatched. The germline V gene encodes CDR1 MNHEY and CDR2 SVGEGT. The CDR3 nucleotides read TGTGCCAGCCGACCGGGACTAGCGGTGGGCTACAATGAGCAGTACTTC. As protein: CASRPGLAVGYNEQYF.

The V gene is TRBV2, the J gene TRBJ2-4, with D hard to call. The end of the DNA fits TRBJ2-7 better, so the J call may be wrong. The CDR3 contains 14 residues. Germline-derived CDR1 and CDR2 are SNHLY and FYNNEI. The CDR3 DNA follows: TGTGCCAGCAGTGAAGCGAACAGTTTCTACGAGCAGTACTTC. It translates to CASSEANSFYEQYF.

This clonotype was counted only a few times. The gene calls are TRBV3-1 and TRBJ1-2; 11 nucleotides agree with TRBD1. The V gene's germline CDR1 is LGHDT and CDR2 YNNKEL (reference sequence). With V trimmed by 5 bases and J by 7 bases, 9 bases remained unmatched. The CDR3 has 15 amino acids. CDR3 coding DNA: TGTGCCAGCAGCTACGGGACAGGGGGACCGGGTGGCTACACCTTC. Encoded protein: CASSYGTGGPGGYTF. The full variable domain, its missing parts supplied by reference TRBV3-1 and TRBJ1-2, is DTAVSQTPKYLVTQMGNDKSIKCEQNLGHDTMYWYKQDSKKFLKIMFSYNNKELIINETVPNRFSPKSPDKAHLNLHINSLELGDSAVYFCASSYGTGGPGGYTFGSGTRLTVV.

There are a few counts of this clonotype. This rearrangement joins TRBV20-1 to TRBJ2-7; D perhaps matches TRBD2 (5 bases). The CDR3 is 14 amino acids. The V gene's germline CDR1 is DFQATT and CDR2 SNEGSKA (reference sequence). The V and J ends lost 0 bases and 1 base respectively, with 10 bases between them. CDR3 loop: CSARDGGPSYEQYF. The CDR3 region has the DNA TGCAGTGCTAGAGATGGAGGACCATCCTACGAGCAGTACTTC.

This clonotype was recorded only once. This chain joins TRBV27 and TRBJ1-2; a possible D gene is TRBD1 (6 bases). Germline loops: CDR1 MNHEY, CDR2 SMNVEV (reference sequence). V shed 4 bases and J shed 2 bases, with 14 bases lying between them. The CDR3 is 15 amino acids. For the CDR3, the DNA is TGTGCCAGCAGTTGGGCAGGGGCACTCAACTATGGCTACACCTTC. It is translated as CASSWAGALNYGYTF.